This T cell receptor beta chain was sequenced for a study of CD8 T cells in Susac syndrome. Germline CDR1 and CDR2: SGDLS and YYNGEE. The CDR3 has 15 amino acids. V dropped 4 bases and J dropped 5 bases, with 19 bases sitting between them. Reverse transcription of about 0.5 to 1 ug RNA used random hexamers. Amplification of TCR beta CDR3 spanned 54 Vbeta and 13 Jbeta via immunoSEQ multiplex PCR. TCRdb independently ran MiXCR on the immunoSEQ multiplex PCR reads; one entry per CDR3 protein. The sample has some 300,000 distinct CDR3 sequences, approximately 85% seen once; the top ten hold roughly 0.22%.

The chain is built from TRBV9 and TRBJ2-7; no clear D gene. Sequenced: CD8+ T cells from PBMCs. The sequence derives from a human donor with multiple sclerosis. CDR3 protein: CASSTSAAEWDEQYF. CDR3 sequence (DNA): TGTGCCAGCAGCACCTCGGCCGCGGAGTGGGACGAGCAGTACTTC.